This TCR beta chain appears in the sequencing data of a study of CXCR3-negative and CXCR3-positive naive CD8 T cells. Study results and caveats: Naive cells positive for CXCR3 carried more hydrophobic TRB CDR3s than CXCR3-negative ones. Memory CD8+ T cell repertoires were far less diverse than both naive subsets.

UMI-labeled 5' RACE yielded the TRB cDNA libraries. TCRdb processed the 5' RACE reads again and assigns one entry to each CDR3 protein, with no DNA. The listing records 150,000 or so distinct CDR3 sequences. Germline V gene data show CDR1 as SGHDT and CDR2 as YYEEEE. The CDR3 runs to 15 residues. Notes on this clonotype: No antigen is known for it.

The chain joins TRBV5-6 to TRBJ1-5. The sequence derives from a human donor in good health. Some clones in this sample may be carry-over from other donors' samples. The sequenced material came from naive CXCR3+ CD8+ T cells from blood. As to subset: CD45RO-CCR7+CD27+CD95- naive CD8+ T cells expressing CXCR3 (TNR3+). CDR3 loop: CASRASSHPNQPQHF.